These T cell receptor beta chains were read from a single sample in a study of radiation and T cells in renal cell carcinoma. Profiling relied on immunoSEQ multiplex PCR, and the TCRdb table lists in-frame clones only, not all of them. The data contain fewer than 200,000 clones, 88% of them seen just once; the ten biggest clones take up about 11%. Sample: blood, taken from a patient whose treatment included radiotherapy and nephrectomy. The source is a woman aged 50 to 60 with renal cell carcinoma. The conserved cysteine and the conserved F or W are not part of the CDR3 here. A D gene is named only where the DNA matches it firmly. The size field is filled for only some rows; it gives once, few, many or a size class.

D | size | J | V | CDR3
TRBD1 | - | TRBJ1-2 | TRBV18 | ASSPREGQRTGGYT
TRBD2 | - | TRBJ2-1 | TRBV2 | ASSVNGGAGNEQF
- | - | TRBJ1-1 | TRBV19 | ASSRAMAPGTEAF
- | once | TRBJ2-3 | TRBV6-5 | ASSEVGRTDTQY
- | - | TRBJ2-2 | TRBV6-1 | ATHFSGLTGELF
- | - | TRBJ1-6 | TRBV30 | AWSPGAGVLSPLH
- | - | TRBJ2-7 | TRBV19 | ASSMLGNYEQY
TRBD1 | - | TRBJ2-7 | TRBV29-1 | SVGMGQGIQY
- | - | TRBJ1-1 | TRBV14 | ASSQSQGTEAF
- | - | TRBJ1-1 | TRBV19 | ASTRQGEAF
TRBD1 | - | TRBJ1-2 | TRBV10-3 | AISESPGQGYGYT
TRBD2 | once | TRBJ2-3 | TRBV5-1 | ASSVSGGARLDTQY
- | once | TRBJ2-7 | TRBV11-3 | ASSSGRGYEQY
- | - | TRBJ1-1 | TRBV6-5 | ASSLEGYIHEAF
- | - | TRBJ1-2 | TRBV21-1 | ASNSQGGRDDYGYT
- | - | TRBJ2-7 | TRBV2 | ASSEERTGQYEQY
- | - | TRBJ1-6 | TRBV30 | AWSVAGNSPLH
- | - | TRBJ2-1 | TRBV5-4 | ASSFWNEQF
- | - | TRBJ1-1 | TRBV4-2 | ASSSHARVSGEAF
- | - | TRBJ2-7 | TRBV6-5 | ASSYSTSYEQY
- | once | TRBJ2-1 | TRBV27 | ASSSSGSGRYNEQF
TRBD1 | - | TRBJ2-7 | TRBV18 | ASSRDRAGEQY
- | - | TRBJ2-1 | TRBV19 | ASTKGPNYNEQF
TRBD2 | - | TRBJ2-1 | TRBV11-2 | ASSPRVGGNSYNEQF
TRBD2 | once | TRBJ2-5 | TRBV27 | ASSQGRPSGVQETQY
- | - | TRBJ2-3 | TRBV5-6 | ASSSQGTTDTQY
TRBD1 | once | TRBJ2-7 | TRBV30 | ACSQGAVEQY
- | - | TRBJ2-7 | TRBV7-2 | ASSLLRDVSYEQY
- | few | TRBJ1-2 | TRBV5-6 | ASSLRMRENYGYT
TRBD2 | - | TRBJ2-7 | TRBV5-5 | ASSPGLAGGYSYEQY
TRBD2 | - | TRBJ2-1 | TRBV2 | ASRPLTSGVRNEQF
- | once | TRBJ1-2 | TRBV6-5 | ASSGTTYGYT